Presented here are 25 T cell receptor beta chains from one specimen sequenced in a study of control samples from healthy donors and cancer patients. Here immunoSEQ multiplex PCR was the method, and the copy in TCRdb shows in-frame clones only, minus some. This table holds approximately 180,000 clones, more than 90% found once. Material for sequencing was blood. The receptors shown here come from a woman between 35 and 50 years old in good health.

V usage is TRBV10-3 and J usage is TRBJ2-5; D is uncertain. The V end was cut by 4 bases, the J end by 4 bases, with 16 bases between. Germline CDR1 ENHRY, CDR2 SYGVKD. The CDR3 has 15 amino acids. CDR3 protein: CAISAGSRSAETQYF. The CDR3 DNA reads TGTGCCATCAGTGCGGGCAGCCGTTCCGCAGAGACCCAGTACTTC.

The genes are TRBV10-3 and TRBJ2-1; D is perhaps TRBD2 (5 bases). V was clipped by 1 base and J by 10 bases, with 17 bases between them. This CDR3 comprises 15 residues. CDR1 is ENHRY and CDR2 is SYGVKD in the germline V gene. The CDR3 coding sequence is TGTGCCATCAGTGAGTGGGAGAAGGGTGAAGTCGAGCAGTTCTTC. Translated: CAISEWEKGEVEQFF.

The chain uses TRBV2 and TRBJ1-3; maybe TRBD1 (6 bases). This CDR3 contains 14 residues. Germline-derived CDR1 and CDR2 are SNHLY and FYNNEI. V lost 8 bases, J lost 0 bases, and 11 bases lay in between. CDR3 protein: CASEARGSGNTIYF. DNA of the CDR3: TGTGCCAGCGAGGCCAGGGGCTCTGGAAACACCATATATTTT. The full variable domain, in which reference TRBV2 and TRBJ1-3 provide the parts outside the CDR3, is EPEVTQTPSHQVTQMGQEVILRCVPISNHLYFYWYRQILGQKVEFLVSFYNNEISEKSEIFDDQFSVERPDGSNFTLKIRSTKLEDSAMYFCASEARGSGNTIYFGEGSWLTVV.

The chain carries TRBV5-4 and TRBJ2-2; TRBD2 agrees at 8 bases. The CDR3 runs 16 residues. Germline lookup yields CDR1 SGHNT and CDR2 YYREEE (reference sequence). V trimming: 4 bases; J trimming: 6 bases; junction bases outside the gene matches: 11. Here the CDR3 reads CASSPRPETSAGELFF. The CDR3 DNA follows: TGTGCCAGCAGCCCGCGGCCAGAGACTAGCGCCGGGGAGCTGTTTTTT.

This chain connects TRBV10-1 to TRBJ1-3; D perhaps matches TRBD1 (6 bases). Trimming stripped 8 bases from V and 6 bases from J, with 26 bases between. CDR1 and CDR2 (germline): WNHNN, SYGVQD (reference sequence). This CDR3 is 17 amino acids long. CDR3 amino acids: CASLKGGQVSKENTIYF. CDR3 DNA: TGCGCCAGCCTAAAGGGGGGCCAGGTGAGTAAGGAAAACACCATATATTTT.

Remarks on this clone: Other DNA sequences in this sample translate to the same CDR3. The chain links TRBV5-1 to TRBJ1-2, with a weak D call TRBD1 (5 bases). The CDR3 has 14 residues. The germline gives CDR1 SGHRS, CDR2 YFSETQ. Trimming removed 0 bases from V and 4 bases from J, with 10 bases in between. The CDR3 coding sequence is TGCGCCAGCAGCTTGGCGGCAGGGAGCTATGGCTACACCTTC. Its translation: CASSLAAGSYGYTF.

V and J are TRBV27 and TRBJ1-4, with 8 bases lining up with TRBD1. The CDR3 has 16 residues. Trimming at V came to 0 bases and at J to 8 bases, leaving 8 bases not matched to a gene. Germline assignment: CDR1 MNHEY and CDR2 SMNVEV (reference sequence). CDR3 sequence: CASSLSSSGGFEKLFF. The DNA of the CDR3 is TGTGCCAGCAGTTTATCGAGCTCAGGGGGCTTCGAAAAACTGTTTTTT.

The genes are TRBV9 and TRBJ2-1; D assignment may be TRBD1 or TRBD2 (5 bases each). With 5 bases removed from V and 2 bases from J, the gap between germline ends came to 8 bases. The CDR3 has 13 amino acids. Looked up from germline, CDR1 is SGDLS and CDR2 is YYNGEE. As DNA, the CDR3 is TGTGCCAGCAGAGCGGACACCTACAATGAGCAGTTCTTC. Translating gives CASRADTYNEQFF.

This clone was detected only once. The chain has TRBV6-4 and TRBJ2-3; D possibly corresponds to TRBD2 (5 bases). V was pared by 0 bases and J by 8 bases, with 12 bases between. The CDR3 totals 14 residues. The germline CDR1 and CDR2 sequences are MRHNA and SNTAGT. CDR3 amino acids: CASSDSDPRGTQYF. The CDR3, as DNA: TGTGCCAGCAGTGACTCGGACCCCCGGGGTACGCAGTATTTT.

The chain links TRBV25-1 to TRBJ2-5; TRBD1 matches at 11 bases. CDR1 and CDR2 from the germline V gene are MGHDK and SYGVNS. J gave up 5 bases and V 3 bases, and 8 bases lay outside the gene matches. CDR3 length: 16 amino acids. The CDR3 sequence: CASSDPGQGALETQYF. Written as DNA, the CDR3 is TGTGCCAGCAGTGACCCCGGACAGGGGGCCCTGGAGACCCAGTACTTC.

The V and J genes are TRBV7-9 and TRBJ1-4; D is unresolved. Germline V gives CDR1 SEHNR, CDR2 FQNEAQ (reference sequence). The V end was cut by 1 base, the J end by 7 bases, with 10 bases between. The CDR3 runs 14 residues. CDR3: CASSLGGAGEKLFF. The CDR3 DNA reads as TGTGCCAGCAGCTTAGGGGGAGCAGGTGAAAAACTGTTTTTT.

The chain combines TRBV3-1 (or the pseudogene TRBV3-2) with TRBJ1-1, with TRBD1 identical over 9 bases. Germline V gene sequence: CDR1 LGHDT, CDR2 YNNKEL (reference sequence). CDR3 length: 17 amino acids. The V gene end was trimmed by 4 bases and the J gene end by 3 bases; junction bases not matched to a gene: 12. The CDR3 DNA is TGTGCCAGCAGCCTAAGGAAAACAGGGGGCTCGTACACTGAAGCTTTCTTT. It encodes CASSLRKTGGSYTEAFF.

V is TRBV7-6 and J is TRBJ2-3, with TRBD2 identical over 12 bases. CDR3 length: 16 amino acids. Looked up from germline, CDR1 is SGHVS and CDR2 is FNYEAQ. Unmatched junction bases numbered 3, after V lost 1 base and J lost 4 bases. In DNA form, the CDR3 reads TGTGCCAGCAGCTTAGAAGCTAGCGGGGGGGCAGATACGCAGTATTTT. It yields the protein CASSLEASGGADTQYF.

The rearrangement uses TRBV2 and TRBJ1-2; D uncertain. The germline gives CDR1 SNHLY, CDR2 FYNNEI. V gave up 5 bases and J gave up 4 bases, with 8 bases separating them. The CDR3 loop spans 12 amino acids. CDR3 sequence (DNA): TGTGCCAGCAGTATTCGACCCTATGGCTACACCTTC. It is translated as CASSIRPYGYTF.

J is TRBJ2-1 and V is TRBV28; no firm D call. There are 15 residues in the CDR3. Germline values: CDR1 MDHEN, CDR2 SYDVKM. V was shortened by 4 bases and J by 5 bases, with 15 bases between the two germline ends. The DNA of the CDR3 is TGTGCCAGCAGTTCCGACGAGGTAACCGACAATGAGCAGTTCTTC. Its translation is CASSSDEVTDNEQFF.

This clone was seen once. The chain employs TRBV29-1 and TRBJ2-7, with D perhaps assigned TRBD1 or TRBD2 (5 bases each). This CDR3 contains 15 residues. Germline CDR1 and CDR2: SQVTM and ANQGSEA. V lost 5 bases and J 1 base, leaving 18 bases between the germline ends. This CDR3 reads CSVLITRDGSYEQYF. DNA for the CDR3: TGCAGCGTTCTTATTACGAGGGACGGTTCCTACGAGCAGTACTTC.

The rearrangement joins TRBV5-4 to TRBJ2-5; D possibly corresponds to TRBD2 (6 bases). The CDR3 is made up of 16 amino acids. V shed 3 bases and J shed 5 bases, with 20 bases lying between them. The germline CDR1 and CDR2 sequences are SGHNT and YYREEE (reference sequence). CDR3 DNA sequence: TGTGCCAGCAGCTCACGGGGGTCGAGGGGTCGGGAGACCCAGTACTTC. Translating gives CASSSRGSRGRETQYF.

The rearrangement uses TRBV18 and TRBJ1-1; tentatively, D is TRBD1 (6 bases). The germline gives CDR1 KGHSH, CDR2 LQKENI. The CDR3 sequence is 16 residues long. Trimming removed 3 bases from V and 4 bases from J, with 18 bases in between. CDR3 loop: CASSPLLRGASTEAFF. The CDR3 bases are TGTGCCAGCTCACCCCTCCTCCGGGGGGCGAGCACTGAAGCTTTCTTT.

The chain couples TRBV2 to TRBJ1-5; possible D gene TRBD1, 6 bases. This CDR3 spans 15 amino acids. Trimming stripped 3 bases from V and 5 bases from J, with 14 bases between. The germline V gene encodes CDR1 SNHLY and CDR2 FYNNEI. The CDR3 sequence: CASSEIQAGDQPQHF. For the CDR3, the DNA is TGTGCCAGCAGTGAGATCCAGGCAGGGGATCAGCCCCAGCATTTT.

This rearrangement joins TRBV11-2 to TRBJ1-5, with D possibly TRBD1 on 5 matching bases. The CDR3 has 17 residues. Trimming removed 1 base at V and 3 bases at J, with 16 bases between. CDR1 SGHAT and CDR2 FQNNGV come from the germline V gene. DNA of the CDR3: TGTGCCAGCAGCTTAGGAGCGGGGGGTCTGTTCAATCAGCCCCAGCATTTT. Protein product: CASSLGAGGLFNQPQHF.

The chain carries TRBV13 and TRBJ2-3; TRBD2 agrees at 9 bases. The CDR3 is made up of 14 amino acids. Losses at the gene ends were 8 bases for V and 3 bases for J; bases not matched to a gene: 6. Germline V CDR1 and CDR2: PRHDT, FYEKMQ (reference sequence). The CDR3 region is CASGGGALTDTQYF. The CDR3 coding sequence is TGTGCCAGCGGCGGGGGGGCATTAACAGATACGCAGTATTTT.

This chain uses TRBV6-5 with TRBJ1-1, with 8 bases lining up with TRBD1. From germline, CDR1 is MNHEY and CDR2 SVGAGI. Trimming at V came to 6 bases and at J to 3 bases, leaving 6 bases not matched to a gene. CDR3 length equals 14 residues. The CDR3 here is CASRFRGQDTEAFF. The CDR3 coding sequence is TGTGCCAGCAGATTCAGGGGGCAGGACACTGAAGCTTTCTTT.

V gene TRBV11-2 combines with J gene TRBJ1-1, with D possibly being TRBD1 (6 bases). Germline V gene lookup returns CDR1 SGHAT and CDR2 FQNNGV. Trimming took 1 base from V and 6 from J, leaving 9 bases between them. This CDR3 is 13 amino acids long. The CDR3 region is CASSLGPGAEAFF. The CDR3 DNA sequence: TGTGCCAGCAGCTTAGGGCCAGGGGCTGAAGCTTTCTTT.

CDR3 residues: CASSSKNTGELFF. The CDR3 DNA is TGTGCCAGCAGTTCTAAGAACACCGGGGAGCTGTTTTTT. This chain uses TRBV6-5 with TRBJ2-2; D remains unclear. Germline V gene data show CDR1 as MNHEY and CDR2 as SVGAGI. The V end was cut by 4 bases, the J end by 1 base, with 4 bases between. The CDR3 sequence is 13 residues long.

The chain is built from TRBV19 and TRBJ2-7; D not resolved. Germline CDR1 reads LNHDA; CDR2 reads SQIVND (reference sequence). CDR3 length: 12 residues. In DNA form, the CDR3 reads TGTGCAATGAACGGGCTACATGACGAGCAGTACTTC. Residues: CAMNGLHDEQYF. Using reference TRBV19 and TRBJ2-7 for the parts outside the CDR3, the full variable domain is DGGITQSPKYLFRKEGQNVTLSCEQNLNHDAMYWYRQDPGQGLRLIYYSQIVNDFQKGDIAEGYSVSREKKESFPLTVTSAQKNPTAFYLCAMNGLHDEQYFGPGTRLTVT.